Presented here are 17 T cell receptor beta chains from one specimen sequenced in a study of cytomegalovirus exposure and HLA in healthy donors. Primers: 60 Vbeta forward and 13 Jbeta reverse. Here immunoSEQ multiplex PCR was the method, and the copy in TCRdb shows in-frame clones only, minus some. In the table there are approximately 85,000 clones, about two thirds of which are singletons. The sequenced sample consisted of PBMCs. Every receptor here comes from a woman between 25 and 40 years old in good health and CMV-seropositive.

This clone was counted a single time. At one end the junction does not follow the germline gene, possibly because of a read error. Different DNA sequences within this sample yield the same CDR3. This chain links TRBV5-6 with TRBJ2-7; D perhaps matches TRBD1 (5 bases). The CDR3 runs to 15 residues. Germline-derived CDR1 and CDR2 are SGHDT and YYEEEE. The CDR3 DNA reads as TGCGCCAGCAGCTTGGCTGGGGCCACCTCCTACGAGCAGTACTTC. It is translated as CASSLAGATSYEQYF.

This chain links TRBV6-5 with TRBJ2-7; 9 bases are shared with TRBD1. The V gene's germline CDR1 is MNHEY and CDR2 SVGAGI. This CDR3 region has 15 residues. V lost 6 bases, J lost 4 bases, and 10 bases stayed unmatched. The CDR3, as DNA: TGTGCCAGCAGACAAACCGGGACAGGGTGGTACGAGCAGTACTTC. Residues: CASRQTGTGWYEQYF.

The chain joins TRBV28 to TRBJ1-6; 8 bases line up with TRBD1. V was clipped by 5 bases and J by 10 bases; unmatched bases: 13. The CDR3 has 16 amino acids. Per the germline V gene, CDR1 is MDHEN and CDR2 is SYDVKM. The CDR3 nucleotides read TGTGCCAGCAGTCCCTCTTGGGACAGGCCTGGGTCACCCCTCCACTTT. The encoded protein is CASSPSWDRPGSPLHF.

The CDR3 loop is CASSPDRGRRYGYTF. The CDR3 nucleotides read TGTGCCAGCAGTCCTGACAGGGGGCGACGGTATGGCTACACCTTC. The V call is TRBV6-5, the J call TRBJ1-2, with 10 nucleotides matching TRBD1. CDR1 is MNHEY, CDR2 SVGAGI, per germline. The V gene end was trimmed by 5 bases and the J gene end by 5 bases; junction bases not matched to a gene: 8. This CDR3 has 15 residues.

This clone was seen a handful of times. The rearrangement joins TRBV7-9 to TRBJ2-2, with 7 bases matching TRBD1. Germline loops: CDR1 SEHNR, CDR2 FQNEAQ (reference sequence). V lost 5 bases and J lost 3; bases outside the gene matches: 9. The CDR3 is 16 amino acids. The CDR3 protein is CASSLQGRSDTGELFF. The CDR3 nucleotides read TGTGCCAGCAGCCTACAGGGGAGATCGGACACCGGGGAGCTGTTTTTT.

The chain joins TRBV2 to TRBJ2-1; 7 nucleotides match TRBD1. CDR1 and CDR2 from the germline V gene are SNHLY and FYNNEI. The trim removed 6 bases at V and 0 bases at J, leaving 5 bases unmatched. This CDR3 contains 15 residues. CDR3 region: CASREDRTSYNEQFF. The CDR3 DNA follows: TGTGCCAGCAGAGAGGACAGGACCTCCTACAATGAGCAGTTCTTC. The variable domain in full, completed from reference TRBV2 and TRBJ2-1, reads EPEVTQTPSHQVTQMGQEVILRCVPISNHLYFYWYRQILGQKVEFLVSFYNNEISEKSEIFDDQFSVERPDGSNFTLKIRSTKLEDSAMYFCASREDRTSYNEQFFGPGTRLTVL.

The chain employs TRBV2 and TRBJ1-4; 8 positions match TRBD1. CDR3 size: 18 residues. Unmatched junction bases numbered 12, after V lost 6 bases and J lost 0 bases. Germline lookup yields CDR1 SNHLY and CDR2 FYNNEI. The DNA of the CDR3 is TGTGCCAGCAGGAGGACAGGGAGCCTCGGGGCAACTAATGAAAAACTGTTTTTT. As protein: CASRRTGSLGATNEKLFF.

This clone was counted only a few times. The gene calls are TRBV7-9 and TRBJ2-3; D is perhaps TRBD2 (5 bases). The CDR3 is 16 residues long. The germline CDR1 and CDR2 sequences are SEHNR and FQNEAQ (reference sequence). With 2 bases removed from V and 5 bases from J, the gap between germline ends came to 17 bases. The CDR3 loop reads CASSLLGSSIGDTQYF. The CDR3, as DNA: TGTGCCAGCAGCTTACTAGGGTCTAGCATTGGAGATACGCAGTATTTT. The complete variable domain, with remaining parts taken from reference TRBV7-9 and TRBJ2-3, reads DTGVSQNPRHKITKRGQNVTFRCDPISEHNRLYWYRQTLGQGPEFLTYFQNEAQLEKSRLLSDRFSAERPKGSFSTLEIQRTEQGDSAMYLCASSLLGSSIGDTQYFGPGTRLTVL.

This clone was picked up a small number of times. CDR3: CASSSGVVAYEQYF. CDR3 DNA: TGTGCCAGCAGCTCCGGGGTGGTGGCCTACGAGCAGTACTTC. The rearrangement links TRBV13 to TRBJ2-7; the D gene is possibly TRBD2 (5 bases). The germline CDR1 and CDR2 sequences are PRHDT and FYEKMQ (reference sequence). This CDR3 has 14 amino acids. The germline V and J ends were trimmed by 4 bases and 2 bases, with 12 bases remaining between them.

This chain links TRBV2 with TRBJ2-2, with TRBD1 matching over 8 bases. The germline V gene has CDR1 SNHLY and CDR2 FYNNEI. J gave up 6 bases and V 6 bases, and 9 bases lay outside the gene matches. The CDR3 sequence is 15 residues long. The CDR3 is CASSERQGAPGELFF. The CDR3 coding sequence is TGTGCCAGCAGCGAAAGGCAGGGGGCCCCCGGGGAGCTGTTTTTT.

The chain couples TRBV10-3 to TRBJ1-3; perhaps TRBD1 as D (5 bases). This CDR3 region has 13 residues. With 4 bases removed from V and 4 bases from J, the gap between germline ends came to 8 bases. CDR1 and CDR2 from the germline V gene are ENHRY and SYGVKD. CDR3 region: CAISGDLGNTIYF. CDR3 bases: TGTGCCATCAGTGGGGACTTGGGAAACACCATATATTTT.

CDR3 nucleotide sequence: TGCGCCAGCAGCCAAGGACGGGGAGCGGGGGTAAAAAATGAGCAGTTCTTC. This gives the protein CASSQGRGAGVKNEQFF. This chain joins TRBV4-1 and TRBJ2-1; 8 bases align to TRBD2. The CDR3 length is 17 residues. Per the germline V gene, CDR1 is MGHRA and CDR2 is YSYEKL. Trimming removed 1 base from V and 7 bases from J; junction bases left unmatched: 12.

The chain uses TRBV2 and TRBJ2-5, with no clear D. CDR1 and CDR2 from the germline V gene are SNHLY and FYNNEI. Trimming stripped 3 bases from V and 6 bases from J, with 14 bases between. The CDR3 extends over 14 amino acids. The CDR3 spells CASSDITAGKTQYF. The CDR3 DNA is TGTGCCAGCAGTGATATCACAGCTGGAAAGACCCAGTACTTC.

This clone appeared a single time. The chain has TRBV2 and TRBJ1-6; D might be TRBD1 (5 bases). Looked up from germline, CDR1 is SNHLY and CDR2 is FYNNEI. The CDR3 length is 15 residues. The V gene lost 6 bases and the J gene lost 11 bases, with 20 bases spanning the gap. CDR3 amino acids: CASSSDRGSGAPLHF. The CDR3 coding sequence is TGTGCCAGCAGCAGTGATCGGGGCAGCGGGGCACCCCTCCACTTT.

V usage is TRBV9 and J usage is TRBJ1-1, with D unclear. The CDR3 consists of 13 residues. Germline V CDR1 and CDR2: SGDLS, YYNGEE. Trimming removed 4 bases at V and 6 bases at J, with 13 bases between. Written as DNA, the CDR3 is TGTGCCAGCAGCCCCCGGTATGCGCCTGAAGCTTTCTTT. It specifies CASSPRYAPEAFF.

V is TRBV7-3 and J is TRBJ1-1; TRBD1 matches at 9 bases. The junction had 22 bases not matched to a gene; V was cut back by 5 bases and J by 0 bases. Germline CDR1 is SGHTA and CDR2 is FQGTGA. The length of the CDR3 is 21 residues. Written as DNA, the CDR3 is TGTGCCAGCAGCAACAGGGGGCCCCAGGACTTGATTGACCTTATGAACACTGAAGCTTTCTTT. Protein product: CASSNRGPQDLIDLMNTEAFF.

The V and J genes are TRBV2 and TRBJ2-5; TRBD2 might be the D (5 bases). Trimming took 3 bases from V and 7 from J, leaving 18 bases between them. Germline assignment: CDR1 SNHLY and CDR2 FYNNEI. This CDR3 comprises 15 residues. The CDR3 sequence: CASSEALGLGSTQYF. The CDR3 DNA reads TGTGCCAGCAGTGAGGCACTAGGCCTAGGCTCGACCCAGTACTTC.